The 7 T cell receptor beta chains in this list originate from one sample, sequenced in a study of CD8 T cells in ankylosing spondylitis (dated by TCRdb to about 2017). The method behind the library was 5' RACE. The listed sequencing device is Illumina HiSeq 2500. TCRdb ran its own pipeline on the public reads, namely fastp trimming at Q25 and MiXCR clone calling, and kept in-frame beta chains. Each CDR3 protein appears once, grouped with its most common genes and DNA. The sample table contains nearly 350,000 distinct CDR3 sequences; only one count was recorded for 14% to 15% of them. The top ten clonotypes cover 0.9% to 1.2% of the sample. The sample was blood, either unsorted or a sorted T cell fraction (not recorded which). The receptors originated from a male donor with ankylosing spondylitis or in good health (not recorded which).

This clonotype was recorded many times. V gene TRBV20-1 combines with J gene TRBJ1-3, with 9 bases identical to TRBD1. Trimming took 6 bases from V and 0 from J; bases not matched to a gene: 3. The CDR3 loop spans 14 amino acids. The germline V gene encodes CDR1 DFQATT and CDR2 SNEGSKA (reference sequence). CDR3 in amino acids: CSAGGQGSGNTIYF. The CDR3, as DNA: TGCAGTGCGGGGGGACAGGGCTCTGGAAACACCATATATTTT.

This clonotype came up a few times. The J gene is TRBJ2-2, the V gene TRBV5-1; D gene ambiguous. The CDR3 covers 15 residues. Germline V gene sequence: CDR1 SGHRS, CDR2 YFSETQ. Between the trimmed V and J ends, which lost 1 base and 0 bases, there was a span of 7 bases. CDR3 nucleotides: TGCGCCAGCAGCTTGATACGGTCGAACACCGGGGAGCTGTTTTTT. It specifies CASSLIRSNTGELFF.

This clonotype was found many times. The CDR3: CASSQALRDSEQFF. Here the CDR3 DNA reads TGCGCCAGCAGCCAAGCTCTTCGTGACAGTGAGCAGTTCTTC. V and J are TRBV4-1 and TRBJ2-1, with a weak D call TRBD1 (5 bases). V lost 1 base and J 9 bases, leaving 13 bases between the germline ends. CDR3 size: 14 residues. Looked up from germline, CDR1 is MGHRA and CDR2 is YSYEKL.

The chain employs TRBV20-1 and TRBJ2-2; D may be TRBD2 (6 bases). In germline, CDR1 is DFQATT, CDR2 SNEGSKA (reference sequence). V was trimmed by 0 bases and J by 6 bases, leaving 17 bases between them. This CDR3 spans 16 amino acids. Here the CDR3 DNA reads TGCAGTGCTAGAGATTCGCGGCGGGGAGAAGCCGGGGAGCTGTTTTTT. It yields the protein CSARDSRRGEAGELFF.

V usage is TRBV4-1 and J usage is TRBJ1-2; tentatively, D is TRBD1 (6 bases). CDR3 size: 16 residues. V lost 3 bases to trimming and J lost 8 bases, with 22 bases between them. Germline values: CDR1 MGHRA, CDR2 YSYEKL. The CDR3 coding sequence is TGCGCCAGCAGCCACGCTGGACAGCCGAACTCCGGGGGCTACACCTTC. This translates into CASSHAGQPNSGGYTF.

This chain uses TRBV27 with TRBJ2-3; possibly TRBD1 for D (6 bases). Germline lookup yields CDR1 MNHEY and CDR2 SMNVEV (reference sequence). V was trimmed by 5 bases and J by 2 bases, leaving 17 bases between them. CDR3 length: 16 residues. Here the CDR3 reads CASSATGNRVTDTQYF. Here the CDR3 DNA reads TGTGCCAGCAGTGCCACAGGGAATCGGGTCACAGATACGCAGTATTTT.

The CDR3 nucleotides read TGTGCCTGGAGTCGGGACAGGGCATACGAGCAGTACTTC. Its protein is CAWSRDRAYEQYF. The chain recombines TRBV30 with TRBJ2-7, with 9 bases fitting TRBD1. The V gene's germline CDR1 is GTSNPN and CDR2 SVGIG (reference sequence). Trimming at V came to 2 bases and at J to 4 bases, leaving 3 bases not matched to a gene. There are 13 residues in the CDR3.